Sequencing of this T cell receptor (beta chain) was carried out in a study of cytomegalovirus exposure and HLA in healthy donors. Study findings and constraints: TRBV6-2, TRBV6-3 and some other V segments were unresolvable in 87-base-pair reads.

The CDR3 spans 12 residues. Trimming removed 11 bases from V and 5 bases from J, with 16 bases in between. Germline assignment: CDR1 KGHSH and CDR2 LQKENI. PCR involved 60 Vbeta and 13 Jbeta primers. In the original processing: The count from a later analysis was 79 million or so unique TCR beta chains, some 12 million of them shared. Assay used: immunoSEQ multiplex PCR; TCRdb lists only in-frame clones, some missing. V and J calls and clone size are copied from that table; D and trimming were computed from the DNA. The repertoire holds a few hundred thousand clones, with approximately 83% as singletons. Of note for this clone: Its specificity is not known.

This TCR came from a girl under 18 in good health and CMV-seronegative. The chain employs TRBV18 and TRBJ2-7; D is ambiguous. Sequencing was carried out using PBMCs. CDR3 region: CARGHISNEQYF. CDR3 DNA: TGTGCCCGTGGGCACATTTCGAACGAGCAGTACTTC.